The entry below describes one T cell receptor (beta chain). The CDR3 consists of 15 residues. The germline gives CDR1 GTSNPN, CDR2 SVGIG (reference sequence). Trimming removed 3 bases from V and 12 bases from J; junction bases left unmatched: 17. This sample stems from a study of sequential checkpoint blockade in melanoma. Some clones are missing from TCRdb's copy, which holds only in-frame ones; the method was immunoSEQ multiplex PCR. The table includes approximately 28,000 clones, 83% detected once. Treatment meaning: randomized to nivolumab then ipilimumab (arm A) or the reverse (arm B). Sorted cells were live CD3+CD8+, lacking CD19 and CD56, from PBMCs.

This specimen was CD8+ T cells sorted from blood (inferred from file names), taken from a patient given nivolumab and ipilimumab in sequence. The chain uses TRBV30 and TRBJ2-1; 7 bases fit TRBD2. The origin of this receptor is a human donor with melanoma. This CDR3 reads CAWRTGEGPSVGQFF. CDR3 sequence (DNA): TGTGCCTGGAGAACCGGGGAGGGGCCCTCGGTGGGGCAGTTCTTC.